A selection of T cell receptor beta chains follows, all from one sample in a study of T cell changes during pregnancy in multiple sclerosis. The data were produced by immunoSEQ multiplex PCR, yet TCRdb's version contains in-frame clones alone and is incomplete. This table has around 41,000 clones, 85% to 95% appearing once. Sequencing used CD4+ T cells from peripheral blood mononuclear cells, obtained in the third trimester of pregnancy. The receptors stem from a female donor in good health, enrolled as a control in a pregnancy study. Both conserved end residues are part of each CDR3. D genes are given only for firm matches. Expanded clones are given a class, and other clones once, few, many or no size at all.

D gene	clone size	V gene	J gene	CDR3 protein	CDR3 DNA
TRBD2	.	TRBV6-5	TRBJ2-1	CASSRSTSGDNEQFF	TGTGCCAGCAGTCGATCGACTAGCGGGGACAATGAGCAGTTCTTC
.	.	TRBV4-1	TRBJ1-2	CASSQVAEGGYTF	TGCGCCAGCAGCCAAGTGGCGGAAGGTGGCTACACCTTC
.	.	TRBV15	TRBJ2-3	CATSSRLAGGTDTQYF	TGTGCCACCAGCTCTCGACTAGCAGGGGGCACAGATACGCAGTATTTT
.	once	TRBV10-3	TRBJ1-1	CAISDPTKNTEAFF	TGTGCCATCAGTGACCCGACAAAAAACACTGAAGCTTTCTTT
TRBD1	.	TRBV4-1	TRBJ2-7	CASSHQDSGTGGYEQYF	TGCGCCAGCAGCCACCAAGACTCCGGGACAGGGGGCTACGAGCAGTACTTC
TRBD1	.	TRBV6-1	TRBJ2-1	CASRDRGYNEQFF	TGTGCCAGCCGGGACAGGGGTTACAATGAGCAGTTCTTC
TRBD1	.	TRBV2	TRBJ1-5	CASRVTGVPNQPQHF	TGTGCCAGCAGAGTCACAGGGGTCCCCAATCAGCCCCAGCATTTT
.	.	TRBV6-1	TRBJ2-7	CASSEDSLSYEQYF	TGTGCCAGCAGTGAAGACAGCCTCTCCTACGAGCAGTACTTC
.	.	TRBV15	TRBJ1-2	CATSSGGHNYGYTF	TGTGCCACCAGCAGTGGAGGGCATAACTATGGCTACACCTTC
.	.	TRBV7-3	TRBJ2-1	CASSAGSYNEQFF	TGTGCCAGTTCGGCAGGTAGCTACAATGAGCAGTTCTTC
.	.	TRBV10-3	TRBJ1-4	CAISESVSGILNGGEKLFF	TGTGCCATCAGTGAGTCGGTCTCAGGGATACTAAACGGGGGTGAAAAACTGTTTTTT
.	.	TRBV6-6	TRBJ2-2	CASSYRSGFRTGELFF	TGTGCCAGCAGTTACCGGTCAGGGTTTAGGACCGGGGAGCTGTTTTTT
TRBD1	.	TRBV19	TRBJ1-2	CASSADRVGGYTF	TGTGCCAGTAGTGCCGACAGGGTAGGCGGCTACACCTTC
.	.	TRBV19	TRBJ2-1	CASSLGLRSYNEQFF	TGTGCCAGTTCTCTCGGGTTACGCTCCTACAATGAGCAGTTCTTC
.	.	TRBV5-1	TRBJ2-2	CASSHNPTGNTGELFF	TGCGCCAGCAGCCACAACCCGACAGGAAACACCGGGGAGCTGTTTTTT
.	.	TRBV28	TRBJ2-1	CASSLSGEQFF	TGTGCCAGCAGTTTGAGCGGTGAGCAGTTCTTC
TRBD1	.	TRBV7-2	TRBJ2-7	CASSLYRTGSYEQYF	TGTGCCAGCAGCTTATACAGGACAGGGAGCTACGAGCAGTACTTC
TRBD1	few	TRBV14	TRBJ1-2	CASNRITGDYGYTF	TGTGCCAGCAACAGAATAACAGGGGACTATGGCTACACCTTC
.	.	TRBV21-1	TRBJ2-7	CASSKGDSSYEQYF	TGTGCCAGCAGCAAAGGGGACAGCTCCTACGAGCAGTACTTC
TRBD1	.	TRBV6-4	TRBJ1-2	CASRTDRLATVNYGYTF	TGTGCCAGCAGGACGGACAGGTTGGCGACAGTTAACTATGGCTACACCTTC
TRBD1	.	TRBV11-2	TRBJ2-7	CASSFLPGQGWGEQYF	TGTGCCAGCAGCTTTCTCCCGGGACAGGGCTGGGGCGAGCAGTACTTC
TRBD1	.	TRBV19	TRBJ1-3	CASSIPRDRTSSGNTIYF	TGTGCCAGTAGTATACCCCGGGACAGGACAAGCTCTGGAAACACCATATATTTT
TRBD1	few	TRBV5-4	TRBJ1-3	CATTTGTSSGNTIYF	TGTGCCACTACGACAGGGACAAGCTCTGGAAACACCATATATTTT
TRBD1	few	TRBV5-1	TRBJ2-2	CASSKMAGGAGELFF	TGCGCCAGCAGCAAGATGGCAGGGGGAGCCGGGGAGCTGTTTTTT
.	.	TRBV9	TRBJ2-7	CASSLDSRAYEQYF	TGTGCCAGCAGCTTGGACTCAAGGGCCTACGAGCAGTACTTC
.	once	TRBV27	TRBJ1-2	CASSYREAPAVF	TGTGCCAGCAGTTACAGGGAAGCCCCGGCTGTCTTC
TRBD1	.	TRBV6-6	TRBJ1-2	CASRTGDYGYTF	TGTGCCAGCAGGACAGGGGACTATGGCTACACCTTC
.	.	TRBV7-2	TRBJ1-3	CASSARIGRASGNTIYF	TGTGCCAGCAGCGCCCGAATTGGTAGAGCGAGTGGAAACACCATATATTTT
.	.	TRBV6-6	TRBJ2-5	CASSYSGLQETQYF	TGTGCCAGCAGTTACTCGGGGCTACAAGAGACCCAGTACTTC
.	.	TRBV5-4	TRBJ1-4	CASSLDGRGNEKLFF	TGTGCCAGCAGCTTGGATGGGAGGGGCAATGAAAAACTGTTTTTT
TRBD2	.	TRBV10-3	TRBJ2-1	CAISALAAYNEQFF	TGTGCCATCAGTGCTCTAGCGGCCTACAATGAGCAGTTCTTC
.	.	TRBV2	TRBJ2-5	CASSARPRAEETQYF	TGTGCCAGCAGTGCTCGACCACGCGCGGAGGAGACCCAGTACTTC
.	once	TRBV4-1	TRBJ2-2	CASSQASGELFF	TGCGCCAGCAGCCAAGCGTCCGGGGAGCTGTTTTTT
.	few	TRBV30	TRBJ1-1	CAWSDSSKYTEAFF	TGTGCCTGGAGTGACTCTTCGAAATACACTGAAGCTTTCTTT
TRBD1	.	TRBV29-1	TRBJ2-2	CSANMAAGQGYSGELFF	TGCAGCGCCAACATGGCTGCGGGACAGGGTTATAGCGGGGAGCTGTTTTTT
TRBD2	.	TRBV29-1	TRBJ2-7	CSVDEGLAGSYEQYF	TGCAGCGTAGATGAGGGACTAGCAGGTTCCTACGAGCAGTACTTC